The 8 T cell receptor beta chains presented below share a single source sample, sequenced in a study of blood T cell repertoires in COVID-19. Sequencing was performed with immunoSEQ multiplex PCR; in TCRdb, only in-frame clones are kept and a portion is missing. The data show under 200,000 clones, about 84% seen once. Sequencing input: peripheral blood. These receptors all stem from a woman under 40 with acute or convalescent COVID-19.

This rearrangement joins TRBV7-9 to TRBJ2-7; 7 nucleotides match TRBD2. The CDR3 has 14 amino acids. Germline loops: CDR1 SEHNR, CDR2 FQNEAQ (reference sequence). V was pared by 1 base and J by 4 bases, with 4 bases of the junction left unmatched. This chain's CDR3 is CASSLGRTRYEQYF. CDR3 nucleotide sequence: TGTGCCAGCAGCTTAGGCAGGACTAGATACGAGCAGTACTTC.

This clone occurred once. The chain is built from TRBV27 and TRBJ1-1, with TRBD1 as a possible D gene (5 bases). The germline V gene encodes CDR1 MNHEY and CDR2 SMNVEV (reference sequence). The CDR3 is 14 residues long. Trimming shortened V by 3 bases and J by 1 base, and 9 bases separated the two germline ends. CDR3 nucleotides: TGTGCCAGCAGTTTTCGAGGACAGAACACTGAAGCTTTCTTT. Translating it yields CASSFRGQNTEAFF.

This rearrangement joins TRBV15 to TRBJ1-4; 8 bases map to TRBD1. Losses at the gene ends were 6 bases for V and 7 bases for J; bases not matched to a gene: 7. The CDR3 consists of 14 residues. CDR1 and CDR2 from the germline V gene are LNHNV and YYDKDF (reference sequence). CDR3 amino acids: CATSTTGDIEKLFF. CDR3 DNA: TGTGCCACCAGTACGACAGGGGATATTGAAAAACTGTTTTTT.

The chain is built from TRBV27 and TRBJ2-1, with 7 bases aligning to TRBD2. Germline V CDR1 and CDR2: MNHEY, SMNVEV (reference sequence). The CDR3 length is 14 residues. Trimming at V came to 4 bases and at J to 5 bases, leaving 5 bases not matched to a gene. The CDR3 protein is CASSSGLPNNEQFF. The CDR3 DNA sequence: TGTGCCAGCAGTTCGGGACTACCCAACAATGAGCAGTTCTTC.

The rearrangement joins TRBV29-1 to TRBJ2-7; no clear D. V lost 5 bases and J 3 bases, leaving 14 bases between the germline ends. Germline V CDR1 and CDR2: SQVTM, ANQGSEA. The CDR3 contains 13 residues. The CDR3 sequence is CSVLSEHRYEQYF. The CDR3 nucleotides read TGCAGCGTTTTAAGCGAACATCGCTACGAGCAGTACTTC.

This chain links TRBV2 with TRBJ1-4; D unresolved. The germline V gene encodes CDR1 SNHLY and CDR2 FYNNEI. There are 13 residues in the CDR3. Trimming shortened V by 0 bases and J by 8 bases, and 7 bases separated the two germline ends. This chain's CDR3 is CASSEAPGEKLFF. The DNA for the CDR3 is TGTGCCAGCAGTGAAGCCCCCGGGGAAAAACTGTTTTTT.

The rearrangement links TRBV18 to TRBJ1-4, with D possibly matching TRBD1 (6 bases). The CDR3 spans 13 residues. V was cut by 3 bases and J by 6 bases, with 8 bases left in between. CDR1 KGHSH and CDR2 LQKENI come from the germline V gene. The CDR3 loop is CASSPQGYEKLFF. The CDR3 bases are TGTGCCAGCTCACCTCAGGGGTATGAAAAACTGTTTTTT.

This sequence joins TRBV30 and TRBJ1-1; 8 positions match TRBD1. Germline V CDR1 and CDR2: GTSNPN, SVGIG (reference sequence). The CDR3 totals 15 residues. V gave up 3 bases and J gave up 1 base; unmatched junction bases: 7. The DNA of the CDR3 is TGTGCCTGGAGCCGGGCGGGGACAGGGAACACTGAAGCTTTCTTT. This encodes CAWSRAGTGNTEAFF.